Reported below is one T cell receptor beta chain. Its target is unknown. The PCR had 60 Vbeta and 13 Jbeta primers. TCRdb's table, derived via immunoSEQ multiplex PCR, lists solely in-frame clones and lacks some. The sample includes 130,000 to 150,000 clones, about four fifths of them seen just once. The data are from a study of cytomegalovirus exposure and HLA in healthy donors. Study findings and constraints: The HLA-A and HLA-B alleles of most subjects were reportedly predicted accurately from TCR beta sequences. In a later analysis, compared with equally common non-associated chains, HLA-associated beta chains were more expanded.

This clonotype originated in a man aged 25 to 40 in good health and CMV-seronegative. Source material: PBMCs.

CDR3 sequence (DNA): TGTGCCAGCAGTGTCTGGGGGACAGGTTCGGGGGAGACCCAGTACTTC. It yields the protein CASSVWGTGSGETQYF. This sequence joins TRBV25-1 and TRBJ2-5; the match to TRBD1 covers 8 bases. The CDR3 is made up of 16 amino acids. V was pared by 4 bases and J by 5 bases, with 12 bases of the junction left unmatched. Germline V gene lookup returns CDR1 MGHDK and CDR2 SYGVNS. The entire variable domain, with the rest obtained from reference TRBV25-1 and TRBJ2-5, is as follows: EADIYQTPRYLVIGTGKKITLECSQTMGHDKMYWYQQDPGMELHLIHYSYGVNSTEKGDLSSESTVSRIRTEHFPLTLESARPSHTSQYLCASSVWGTGSGETQYFGPGTRLLVL.